These T cell receptor beta chains were read from a single sample in a study of cytomegalovirus exposure and HLA in healthy donors. Measured with immunoSEQ multiplex PCR; TCRdb has only the in-frame clones, and not every one. There are more than 150,000 clones in the sample; around three quarters occur only once, and 0.65% lies in the top ten. The source material was PBMCs. The receptors were sampled from a boy between 5 and 17 years old in good health and CMV-seronegative. CDR3s include the opening cysteine and the closing phenylalanine or tryptophan. Fields, in order: clone size, V gene, J gene, D gene, CDR3 DNA, CDR3 protein. The D gene is left open where the match is weak. Clone size, where shown, is once, few, many, or a class for clones that have expanded.

>-|TRBV9|TRBJ2-2|TRBD2
TGTGCCAGCAGCGTAGGACTAGCGGGAGGATCGGACACCGGGGAGCTGTTTTTT
CASSVGLAGGSDTGELFF
>-|TRBV15|TRBJ1-4|TRBD1
TGTGCCACCAGCCTGGGGGACAGTCGAAATGAAAAACTGTTTTTT
CATSLGDSRNEKLFF
>-|TRBV30|TRBJ2-1|TRBD2
TGTGCCTGGAGTGTAGGCGGGAGGGCCGGAGGTGAGCAGTTCTTC
CAWSVGGRAGGEQFF
>-|TRBV7-7|TRBJ2-3|-
TGTGCTAGCAGCTTATACCTGGACACGAGCACAGATACGCAGTATTTT
CASSLYLDTSTDTQYF
>-|TRBV27|TRBJ1-2|-
TGTGCCAGCAGTCATGGACAGTACCCTAACTATGGCTACACCTTC
CASSHGQYPNYGYTF
>-|TRBV29-1|TRBJ1-4|-
TGCAGCGTGAGATCGGTCCCTGAAAAACTGTTTTTT
CSVRSVPEKLFF
>-|TRBV5-1|TRBJ1-2|TRBD1
TGCGCCAGCAGCCCCTCGGGACAGGGAGTGAACGGCTACACCTTC
CASSPSGQGVNGYTF
>-|TRBV2|TRBJ1-2|-
TGTGCCAGCTTGCCCGAAAGGGGGAGTAACTATGGCTACACCTTC
CASLPERGSNYGYTF
>-|TRBV30|TRBJ2-1|TRBD2
TGTGCCTGGCTGGGACTAGCGGGGAGCTCCTACAATGAGCAGTTCTTC
CAWLGLAGSSYNEQFF
>-|TRBV6-1|TRBJ2-2|-
TGTGCCAGCAGTGAAAGGGGGTGGGGAGCATCCAACACCGGGGAGCTGTTTTTT
CASSERGWGASNTGELFF
>-|TRBV4-3|TRBJ1-2|-
TGCGCCAGCAGCCAAGTCTCCGGGTATAATGGCTACACCTTC
CASSQVSGYNGYTF
>once|TRBV7-9|TRBJ1-1|TRBD1
TGTGCCAGCAGCACTCGACCTTGGACAGGGAGGAACACTGAAGCTTTCTTT
CASSTRPWTGRNTEAFF
>-|TRBV10-3|TRBJ1-2|-
TGTGCCAGGACACAGGAAATAAACTATGGCTACACCTTC
CARTQEINYGYTF
>-|TRBV23-1|TRBJ2-7|TRBD2
TGCGCCAGCAGTCACCAAAGGACTAGCGGGAGACTGCTAAACGAGCAGTACTTC
CASSHQRTSGRLLNEQYF
>-|TRBV18|TRBJ2-7|TRBD1
TGTGCCAGCTCCATTCCGGGACAGGGAAGAGGGGCCTACGAGCAGTACTTC
CASSIPGQGRGAYEQYF
>-|TRBV2|TRBJ2-5|TRBD2
TGTGCCAGCTTGCGGGGGGGCCAAGAGACCCAGTACTTC
CASLRGGQETQYF
>-|TRBV6-5|TRBJ1-2|-
TGTGCCAGCGCCCGGGCTAACTATGGCTACACCTTC
CASARANYGYTF
>few|TRBV6-4|TRBJ1-2|-
TGTGCCAGCAGTGACTGCCGGGACATTAACTATGGCTACACCTTC
CASSDCRDINYGYTF
>-|TRBV7-9|TRBJ2-1|TRBD1
TGTGCCAGCAGCTCCCGGGACAGAGCTTACAATGAGCAGTTCTTC
CASSSRDRAYNEQFF
>-|TRBV4-1|TRBJ2-3|TRBD2
TGCGCCAGCAGCCAATTAGCGGGAACCACAGATACGCAGTATTTT
CASSQLAGTTDTQYF
>-|TRBV30|TRBJ1-5|TRBD1
TGTGCCTGGAGTCCAGGGGGCGTCAATCAGCCCCAGCATTTT
CAWSPGGVNQPQHF
>-|TRBV6-6|TRBJ1-5|-
TGTGCCAGCAGCCGAGGGGGGGCAAGCCAGCCCCAGCATTTT
CASSRGGASQPQHF
>-|TRBV5-8|TRBJ1-2|TRBD1
TGTGCCAGTTCACCGGGACAGGGCATGCCTCGACGATATGGCTACACCTTC
CASSPGQGMPRRYGYTF
>-|TRBV7-7|TRBJ2-5|-
TGTGCTAGCAGCCCCGGCTCGGGGAACCAAGAGACCCAGTACTTC
CASSPGSGNQETQYF
>-|TRBV7-9|TRBJ1-2|TRBD1
TGTGCCAGCAGCGCCGGGACAGGGAAGGGATTGGGAGGCTACACCTTC
CASSAGTGKGLGGYTF
>-|TRBV12-5|TRBJ1-5|-
TGTGCTAGTGGTTTGGTGGGAGGTAATCAGCCCCAGCATTTT
CASGLVGGNQPQHF
>-|TRBV19|TRBJ1-2|-
TGTGCCAGTAGTATGCGGGGAGCTAACTATGGCTACACCTTC
CASSMRGANYGYTF
>-|TRBV18|TRBJ1-2|-
TGTGCCAGCTCACCCTCGACAGGCCCCCTTGGCTACACCTTC
CASSPSTGPLGYTF
>-|TRBV5-8|TRBJ1-6|-
TGTGCCAGCAGCTTGACAGGGTACGAGGATTCACCCCTCCACTTT
CASSLTGYEDSPLHF
>few|TRBV19|TRBJ2-1|TRBD1
TGTGCCAGTAACGAGGGGACAGGGTACAATGAGCAGTTCTTC
CASNEGTGYNEQFF
>few|TRBV7-2|TRBJ1-1|TRBD1
TGTGCCAGCAGCTCAGGGACAGGGGGCGCGTATCGTACTGAAGCTTTCTTT
CASSSGTGGAYRTEAFF
>-|TRBV19|TRBJ1-2|TRBD1
TGTGCCAGTAGTAGTCCAGGGGGGAGCTATGGCTACACCTTC
CASSSPGGSYGYTF
>once|TRBV2|TRBJ1-1|-
TGTGCCAGCAGTATTGAAGATAGGGGCCGGACTGAAGCTTTCTTT
CASSIEDRGRTEAFF